This entry lists 24 T cell receptor beta chains sequenced from one sample in a study of T-cell reconstitution after alpha-beta-depleted transplantation in children. Using unique molecular identifiers, the investigators prepared the TCRbeta library. TCRdb reprocessed the PCR reads with MiXCR, giving one entry per CDR3 protein. The top ten clones hold about 29% of a sample with around 4,200 distinct CDR3 sequences, 9.5% to 15% of them seen once. Sequenced material: PBMCs, mostly from graft donor cells, taken 60 days after TCRalphabeta/CD19-depleted stem cell transplant. The receptors originated from a male patient between 2 and 9 years old who had a stem cell transplant for acute lymphoblastic leukemia, so the T cells may come from the graft donor.

This chain connects TRBV28 to TRBJ2-2; no clear D. Per the germline V gene, CDR1 is MDHEN and CDR2 is SYDVKM. The CDR3 is made up of 14 amino acids. The ends were cut back, 3 bases at V and 6 bases at J, with 11 bases in the middle. CDR3: CASSFRPSAGELFF. The CDR3 coding sequence is TGTGCCAGCAGTTTTCGTCCCAGCGCCGGGGAGCTGTTTTTT.

In its sample, this clonotype is medium-sized. The chain couples TRBV12-3 or TRBV12-4 to TRBJ2-1; TRBD2 agrees at 10 bases. This CDR3 contains 18 residues. V gave up 7 bases and J gave up 0 bases; unmatched junction bases: 12. The CDR3 protein is CASTRGTSSGSSYNEQFF. In nucleotides, the CDR3 is TGTGCCAGCACCAGAGGCACATCTAGCGGGAGCTCCTACAATGAGCAGTTCTTC.

This clonotype was observed at least ten times. The genes are TRBV29-1 and TRBJ2-1; the match to TRBD2 covers 7 bases. The CDR3 spans 16 residues. The V gene end was trimmed by 1 base and the J gene end by 6 bases; junction bases not matched to a gene: 12. Germline assignment: CDR1 SQVTM and CDR2 ANQGSEA. In nucleotides, the CDR3 is TGCAGCGTTGAAGTGTCTAGCGAGGGGAGGGGCAATGAGCAGTTCTTC. As protein: CSVEVSSEGRGNEQFF.

This clonotype has at least ten counts. The chain recombines TRBV10-3 with TRBJ1-6; D remains unclear. Trimming removed 7 bases at V and 5 bases at J, with 12 bases between. The CDR3 is 14 amino acids. Germline CDR1 is ENHRY and CDR2 is SYGVKD. The CDR3 loop reads CAITFGVHNSPLHF. The CDR3 DNA is TGTGCCATCACCTTCGGGGTGCATAATTCACCCCTCCACTTT.

This clonotype has a count of ten or more. The rearrangement links TRBV18 to TRBJ1-3; unclear D gene. Germline values: CDR1 KGHSH, CDR2 LQKENI. Trimming left V 3 bases short and J 0 bases short, with 9 bases between. This CDR3 is built from 15 residues. The CDR3: CASSPVASSGNTIYF. Written as DNA, the CDR3 is TGTGCCAGCTCACCGGTAGCCAGCTCTGGAAACACCATATATTTT. The whole variable domain, filled in from reference TRBV18 and TRBJ1-3, reads NAGVMQNPRHLVRRRGQEARLRCSPMKGHSHVYWYRQLPEEGLKFMVYLQKENIIDESGMPKERFSAEFPKEGPSILRIQQVVRGDSAAYFCASSPVASSGNTIYFGEGSWLTVV.

The J gene is TRBJ1-5, the V gene TRBV8-2; the D call in the table, TRBD1, was not verified against the DNA. TRBV8-2 constitutes a pseudogene. The CDR3 consists of 11 residues. Written as DNA, the CDR3 is TGTGGGGACACGTCAAGTCAGCCCCAGCATTTT. Amino acid sequence: CGDTSSQPQHF.

This clonotype was detected ten times or more. The rearrangement joins TRBV20-1 to TRBJ2-7; 8 nucleotides match TRBD2. Germline CDR1 reads DFQATT; CDR2 reads SNEGSKA (reference sequence). The CDR3 spans 17 residues. V shed 0 bases and J 7 bases; nucleotides not matched to a gene: 17. The CDR3 nucleotides read TGCAGTGCTAGAGATATGCTCAAGGGACTAGGGGTAGGAGAGCAGTACTTC. As protein: CSARDMLKGLGVGEQYF.

The chain recombines TRBV4-3 with TRBJ2-3, with D perhaps TRBD1 (6 bases). Germline V gives CDR1 LGHNA, CDR2 YSLEER. The CDR3 is 14 amino acids. Trimming left V 4 bases short and J 6 bases short, with 14 bases between. The CDR3 loop is CASSRTVSADTQYF. DNA for the CDR3: TGCGCCAGCAGCCGGACAGTTTCCGCGGATACGCAGTATTTT.

The V gene is TRBV10-3, the J gene TRBJ2-1; 8 positions agree with TRBD1. Germline CDR1 and CDR2: ENHRY and SYGVKD. J was trimmed by 5 bases and V by 4 bases; bases with no gene match: 10. The CDR3 sequence is 16 residues long. Here the CDR3 DNA reads TGTGCCATCAGTGCGAGGGTGGGACAGGCCGACAATGAGCAGTTCTTC. It translates to CAISARVGQADNEQFF.

This clonotype has at least ten counts. The chain employs TRBV6-5 and TRBJ1-1; the D gene is possibly TRBD1 (5 bases). CDR3 size: 15 residues. Trimming shortened V by 2 bases and J by 0 bases, and 10 bases separated the two germline ends. The V gene's germline CDR1 is MNHEY and CDR2 SVGAGI. The CDR3 protein is CASSYTRDVNTEAFF. The CDR3 nucleotides are TGTGCCAGCAGTTACACGCGGGACGTGAACACTGAAGCTTTCTTT.

This clonotype is classed as large (0.1 to 1%). The V gene is TRBV6-5, the J gene TRBJ2-3; D ambiguous. The CDR3 contains 14 residues. V shed 2 bases and J shed 4 bases, with 10 bases lying between them. Germline CDR1 is MNHEY and CDR2 is SVGAGI. CDR3 sequence (DNA): TGTGCCAGCAGTTACGAAGGGAACGCAGATACGCAGTATTTT. Protein: CASSYEGNADTQYF.

This clonotype was recorded many times. V is TRBV7-9 and J is TRBJ2-7, with TRBD2 matching 8 bases. The CDR3 totals 16 residues. The germline gives CDR1 SEHNR, CDR2 FQNEAQ (reference sequence). V was clipped by 5 bases and J by 6 bases; unmatched bases: 15. CDR3 amino acids: CASSRSRRLGTSEQYF. CDR3 nucleotides: TGTGCCAGCAGCCGATCCCGTCGACTGGGGACTAGCGAGCAGTACTTC. The full variable domain, with the rest looked up from reference TRBV7-9 and TRBJ2-7, is DTGVSQNPRHKITKRGQNVTFRCDPISEHNRLYWYRQTLGQGPEFLTYFQNEAQLEKSRLLSDRFSAERPKGSFSTLEIQRTEQGDSAMYLCASSRSRRLGTSEQYFGPGTRLTVT.

This clonotype is labeled medium-sized (0.01 to 0.1%). The rearrangement joins TRBV7-9 to TRBJ1-2; unclear D gene. The V end was cut by 6 bases, the J end by 7 bases, with 12 bases between. The length of the CDR3 is 12 residues. Germline values: CDR1 SEHNR, CDR2 FQNEAQ (reference sequence). CDR3 amino acids: CASSFDTRGYTF. DNA for the CDR3: TGTGCCAGCAGTTTTGACACGCGTGGCTACACCTTC. The complete variable domain, with remaining parts taken from reference TRBV7-9 and TRBJ1-2, reads DTGVSQNPRHKITKRGQNVTFRCDPISEHNRLYWYRQTLGQGPEFLTYFQNEAQLEKSRLLSDRFSAERPKGSFSTLEIQRTEQGDSAMYLCASSFDTRGYTFGSGTRLTVV.

Ten or more counts support this clonotype. The CDR3 protein is CASSPPSSGVYEQYF. The CDR3 coding sequence is TGTGCCAGCAGTCCCCCCTCTAGCGGAGTCTACGAGCAGTACTTC. J is TRBJ2-7 and V is TRBV6-1, with 7 bases fitting TRBD2. The germline V gene has CDR1 MNHNS and CDR2 SASEGT. The CDR3 contains 15 residues. After removal of 5 bases from V and 3 bases from J, the junction contained 10 bases not matched to a gene.

The J gene is TRBJ2-7, the V gene TRBV11-1; TRBD2 aligns across 7 bases. After removal of 4 bases from V and 7 bases from J, the junction contained 10 bases not matched to a gene. The CDR3 runs to 14 residues. Germline-derived CDR1 and CDR2 are SGHAT and FQDESV (reference sequence). CDR3 protein: CASSYREDPLEQYF. The DNA for the CDR3 is TGTGCCAGCAGCTACCGGGAGGACCCTTTGGAGCAGTACTTC.

This clonotype is deemed medium-sized. The V gene is TRBV7-9, the J gene TRBJ2-7; 11 bases align to TRBD1. The germline CDR1 and CDR2 sequences are SEHNR and FQNEAQ (reference sequence). V was pared by 5 bases and J by 3 bases, with 12 bases of the junction left unmatched. The CDR3 sequence is 17 residues long. CDR3 amino acids: CASSRPDRGHSLYEQYF. The CDR3 region has the DNA TGTGCCAGCAGCCGGCCGGACAGGGGGCACTCTCTCTACGAGCAGTACTTC.

This clonotype occurred many times. V is TRBV4-3 and J is TRBJ2-2; the D is unclear. The V end was cut by 2 bases, the J end by 4 bases, with 5 bases between. This CDR3 region has 13 residues. The germline gives CDR1 LGHNA, CDR2 YSLEER. This CDR3 is CASSQLFTGELFF. DNA of the CDR3: TGCGCCAGCAGCCAACTATTCACCGGGGAGCTGTTTTTT.

This clonotype was observed many times. The chain carries TRBV5-1 and TRBJ1-5; D is perhaps TRBD1 (6 bases). CDR3 length equals 18 residues. V was pared by 1 base and J by 4 bases, with 21 bases between. Germline CDR1 reads SGHRS; CDR2 reads YFSETQ. The CDR3 bases are TGCGCCAGCAGCTTGTCGGCAGGGGCCGCCGTCTTGAATCAGCCCCAGCATTTT. It translates to CASSLSAGAAVLNQPQHF.

This clonotype showed up many times. The V gene is TRBV28, the J gene TRBJ2-7; D is possibly TRBD2 (6 bases). The germline V and J ends were trimmed by 3 bases and 2 bases, with 8 bases remaining between them. This CDR3 contains 13 residues. Germline V lookup: CDR1 MDHEN, CDR2 SYDVKM. The CDR3 nucleotides are TGTGCCAGCAGTTTTTCGGGGGCCTACGAGCAGTACTTC. The encoded protein is CASSFSGAYEQYF.

The table lists this clonotype with many counts. CDR3 nucleotides: TGTGCCAGCAGTTTATTAGTCCAAGAGACCCAGTACTTC. It codes for CASSLLVQETQYF. The J gene is TRBJ2-5, the V gene TRBV27, with D unclear. The CDR3 totals 13 residues. V lost 1 base and J lost 1, with 4 bases in between. Germline assignment: CDR1 MNHEY and CDR2 SMNVEV (reference sequence).

This clonotype came up many times. The J gene is TRBJ1-1, the V gene TRBV20-1, with D perhaps matching TRBD1 (5 bases). Between the trimmed V and J ends, which lost 3 bases and 0 bases, there was a span of 8 bases. Germline-derived CDR1 and CDR2 are DFQATT and SNEGSKA (reference sequence). The CDR3 spans 13 residues. The CDR3 loop is CSARRGMNTEAFF. In DNA, the CDR3 is TGCAGTGCTAGGAGGGGCATGAACACTGAAGCTTTCTTT.

The sample holds many counts of this clonotype. This rearrangement joins TRBV12-3 or TRBV12-4 to TRBJ2-2; 7 nucleotides align to TRBD1. Unmatched junction bases numbered 11, after V lost 5 bases and J lost 2 bases. The CDR3 consists of 17 residues. The CDR3 is CASSKGGASLNTGELFF. The CDR3 bases are TGTGCCAGCAGTAAAGGGGGCGCGTCCCTAAACACCGGGGAGCTGTTTTTT.

This clonotype occurred many times. The CDR3 region is CASSLTGDQPQHF. The CDR3 DNA follows: TGTGCCAGCAGTTTGACAGGGGATCAGCCCCAGCATTTT. The genes are TRBV28 and TRBJ1-5; 8 bases agree with TRBD1. V dropped 3 bases and J dropped 5; count of bases not matched to a gene: 0. The germline V gene encodes CDR1 MDHEN and CDR2 SYDVKM. CDR3 length: 13 amino acids.

By proportion, this clonotype is medium-sized. CDR3 nucleotide sequence: TGTGCCAGCAGTTTATGGCAGGGTGGTCTTAGAGCTTTCTTT. This encodes CASSLWQGGLRAFF. The chain uses TRBV28 and TRBJ1-1; possible D gene TRBD1, 5 bases. Trimming removed 0 bases at V and 10 bases at J, with 15 bases between. Germline lookup yields CDR1 MDHEN and CDR2 SYDVKM. The CDR3 has 14 amino acids.